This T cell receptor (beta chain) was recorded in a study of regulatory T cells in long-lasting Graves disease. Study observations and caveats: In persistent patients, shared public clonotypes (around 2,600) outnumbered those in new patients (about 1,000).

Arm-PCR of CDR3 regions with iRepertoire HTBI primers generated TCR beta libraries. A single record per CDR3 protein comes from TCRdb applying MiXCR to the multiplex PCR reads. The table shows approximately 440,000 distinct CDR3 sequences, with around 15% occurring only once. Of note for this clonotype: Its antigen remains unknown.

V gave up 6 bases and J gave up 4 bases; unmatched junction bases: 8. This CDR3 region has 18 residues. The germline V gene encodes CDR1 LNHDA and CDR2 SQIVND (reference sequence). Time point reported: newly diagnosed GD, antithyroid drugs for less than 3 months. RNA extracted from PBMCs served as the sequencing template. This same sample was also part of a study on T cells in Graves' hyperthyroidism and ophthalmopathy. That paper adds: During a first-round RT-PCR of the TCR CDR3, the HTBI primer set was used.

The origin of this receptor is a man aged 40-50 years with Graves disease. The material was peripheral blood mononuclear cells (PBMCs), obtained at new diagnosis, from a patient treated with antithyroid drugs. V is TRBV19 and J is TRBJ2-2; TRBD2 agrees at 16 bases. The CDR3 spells CASRPPGTSGRGTGELFF. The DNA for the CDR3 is TGTGCCAGTAGACCACCTGGGACTAGCGGGAGGGGCACCGGGGAGCTGTTTTTT.